This T cell receptor beta chain emerged from a study of blood T cells in healthy people across ages. Whole-study results and caveats: It was held that diversity estimates obtained from one million T cells represented underestimates.

Alongside a J-beta primer mix, a sample-barcoded 5' primer served in a second PCR lasting about 7 to 12 cycles. Unique molecular identifiers of 12 random nucleotides labeled each cDNA. TCRdb ran MiXCR on the 5' RACE reads and lists one entry per CDR3 protein. The sample holds some 880,000 distinct CDR3 sequences, roughly 35% seen once. In this sample, this clonotype turned up a few times. Its antigen is unidentified. The extraction recovered at least 5.5 micrograms of total RNA per sample. Per germline, CDR1 SGHVS and CDR2 FNYEAQ. The CDR3 is made up of 16 amino acids. V lost 1 base to trimming and J lost 4 bases, with 13 bases between them.

This clonotype originated in a man younger than 35 in good health. Sequencing was carried out using blood. J is TRBJ2-2 and V is TRBV7-6; D is ambiguous. The CDR3 nucleotides are TGTGCCAGCAGCTTAGTGTTAACCTCCCGCACCGGGGAGCTGTTTTTT. It codes for CASSLVLTSRTGELFF.